This TCR beta chain was profiled in a study of early T cells in non-severe SARS-CoV-2 infection. Study information: Chains stayed unpaired after sequencing of bulk RNA from unsorted whole blood.

Molecules of cDNA were individually given unique molecular identifiers that were attached to them. TCRdb reanalysed the 5' RACE reads using MiXCR and keeps one entry per CDR3 protein. The data contain roughly 34,000 distinct CDR3 sequences, roughly 7.1% of them singletons. The table lists this clonotype with a few counts. The trim removed 1 base at V and 12 bases at J, leaving 10 bases unmatched. The germline gives CDR1 SEHNR, CDR2 FQNEAQ (reference sequence). The CDR3 loop spans 14 amino acids. The source material was whole blood, sampled at baseline. The rearrangement uses TRBV7-9 and TRBJ2-7, with 9 bases matching TRBD1. The clonotype originates from an adult who was a healthcare worker with PCR-confirmed SARS-CoV-2 infection or an uninfected control (not recorded which). CDR3 region: CASSLGPGQGPPYV. The CDR3 DNA sequence: TGTGCCAGCAGCTTAGGGCCGGGACAGGGCCCGCCGTACGTC.